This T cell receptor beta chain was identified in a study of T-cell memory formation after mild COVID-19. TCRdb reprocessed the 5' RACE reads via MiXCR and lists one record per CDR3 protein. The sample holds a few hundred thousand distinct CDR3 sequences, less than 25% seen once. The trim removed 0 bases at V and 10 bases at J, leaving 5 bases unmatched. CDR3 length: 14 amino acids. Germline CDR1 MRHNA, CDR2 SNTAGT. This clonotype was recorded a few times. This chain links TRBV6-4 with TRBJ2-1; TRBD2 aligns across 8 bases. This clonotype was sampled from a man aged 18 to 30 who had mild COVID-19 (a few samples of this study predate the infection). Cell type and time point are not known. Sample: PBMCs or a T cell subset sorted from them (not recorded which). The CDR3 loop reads CASSDSPGLVEQFF. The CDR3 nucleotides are TGTGCCAGCAGTGACTCCCCGGGACTAGTAGAGCAGTTCTTC.